The clone carrying this TCR beta chain showed up just a few times. Authors' methods: From reference gene primer amplification, estimates of nucleated cell counts were derived. Assay used: immunoSEQ multiplex PCR; TCRdb lists only in-frame clones, some missing. V and J calls and clone size come straight from that table; D and trimming were deduced from the DNA. The data show 51,000 or so clones, just under 90% seen once. Per germline, CDR1 KGHSH and CDR2 LQKENI. V shed 5 bases, J shed 5 bases, and the junction held 11 bases outside the gene matches. The CDR3 has 17 residues. The data originate from a study of blood T cell repertoires in COVID-19.

The chain links TRBV18 to TRBJ1-6; TRBD1 matches at 8 bases. The sequenced material came from peripheral blood. This TCR was recovered from an older man with active or convalescent COVID-19. The CDR3 sequence: CASSFNGQGLDNSPLHF. As DNA, the CDR3 is TGTGCCAGCTCATTCAATGGACAGGGCCTCGATAATTCACCCCTCCACTTT.